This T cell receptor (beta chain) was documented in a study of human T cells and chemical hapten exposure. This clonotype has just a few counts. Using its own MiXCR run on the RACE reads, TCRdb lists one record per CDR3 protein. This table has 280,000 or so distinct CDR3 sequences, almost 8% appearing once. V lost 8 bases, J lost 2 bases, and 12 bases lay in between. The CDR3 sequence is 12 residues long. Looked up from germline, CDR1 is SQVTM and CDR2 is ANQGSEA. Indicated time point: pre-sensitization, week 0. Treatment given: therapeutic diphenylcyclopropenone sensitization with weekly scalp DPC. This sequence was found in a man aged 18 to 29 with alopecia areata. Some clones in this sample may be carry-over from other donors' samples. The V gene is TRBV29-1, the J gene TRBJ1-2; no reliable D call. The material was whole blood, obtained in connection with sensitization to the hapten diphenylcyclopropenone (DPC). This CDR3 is CSTVGVNYGYTF. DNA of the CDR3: TGCAGCACCGTCGGGGTGAACTATGGCTACACCTTC.